Shown below are 7 T cell receptor beta chains from a single sample sequenced in a study of blood T cells in healthy people across ages. The authors ran a second PCR of 7 to 11 cycles using a sample-barcoded 5' primer and a J-beta primer mix. In TCRdb, the 5' RACE reads were re-called with MiXCR into one record per CDR3 protein. The sample shows 1.2 million to 1.5 million distinct CDR3 sequences, approximately 59% of them seen only once. Material for sequencing was blood. These receptors originate from a man aged 18-30 years in good health.

The chain employs TRBV10-3 and TRBJ2-1; D not certain. The ends were cut back, 7 bases at V and 4 bases at J, with 14 bases in the middle. Germline-derived CDR1 and CDR2 are ENHRY and SYGVKD. The CDR3 sequence is 14 residues long. The CDR3 DNA sequence: TGTGCCATCATAGAGGCCGGTGAATACAATGAGCAGTTCTTC. Residues: CAIIEAGEYNEQFF.

This rearrangement joins TRBV2 to TRBJ2-7, with 14 positions matching TRBD2. Per the germline V gene, CDR1 is SNHLY and CDR2 is FYNNEI. V was pared by 6 bases and J by 2 bases, with 6 bases of the junction left unmatched. The CDR3 is 16 amino acids. This CDR3 is CASSDGTSGRPYEQYF. The CDR3 DNA sequence: TGTGCCAGCAGCGACGGGACTAGCGGGAGACCCTACGAGCAGTACTTC.

This clonotype has a handful of counts. CDR3 sequence reads: CASKGDNIQYF. The DNA for the CDR3 is TGTGCCAGCAAAGGGGACAACATTCAGTACTTC. V is TRBV6-5 and J is TRBJ2-4; D possibly uses TRBD1 or TRBD2 (5 bases each). The germline V and J ends were trimmed by 7 bases and 7 bases, with 8 bases remaining between them. CDR1 MNHEY and CDR2 SVGAGI come from the germline V gene. The length of the CDR3 is 11 residues.

The genes are TRBV6-1 and TRBJ2-4; 9 bases map to TRBD2. Near its end, the DNA agrees better with TRBJ2-7, so the J call may be wrong. This CDR3 is 14 amino acids long. CDR1 MNHNS and CDR2 SASEGT come from the germline V gene. The CDR3 region has the DNA TGTGCCAGCAGTCCTGGGACTAGCTACGGCGAGCAGTACTTC. The encoded protein is CASSPGTSYGEQYF.

The CDR3 loop reads CASSYGTSGVEQYF. The CDR3 DNA reads as TGTGCCAGCAGTTATGGGACTAGCGGGGTCGAGCAGTACTTC. The chain combines TRBV6-5 with TRBJ2-7; 13 bases are a match to TRBD2. J lost 6 bases, V lost 3 bases, and 2 bases had no gene match. The CDR3 is 14 amino acids. Germline CDR1 MNHEY, CDR2 SVGAGI.

This clonotype appeared a few times. This chain links TRBV29-1 with TRBJ2-3; tentatively, D is TRBD2 (6 bases). Trimming shortened V by 3 bases and J by 4 bases, and 14 bases separated the two germline ends. This CDR3 spans 14 amino acids. Germline values: CDR1 SQVTM, CDR2 ANQGSEA. CDR3 protein: CSVEEGKVPDTQYF. The CDR3 DNA sequence: TGCAGCGTTGAGGAGGGAAAAGTACCAGATACGCAGTATTTT.

The V gene is TRBV2, the J gene TRBJ1-4; D is perhaps TRBD1 (5 bases). The ends were cut back, 11 bases at V and 4 bases at J, with 11 bases in the middle. The germline V gene encodes CDR1 SNHLY and CDR2 FYNNEI. The CDR3 spans 12 residues. Here the CDR3 DNA reads TGTGCCTCACAGGCCGATAATGAAAAACTGTTTTTT. This gives the protein CASQADNEKLFF.